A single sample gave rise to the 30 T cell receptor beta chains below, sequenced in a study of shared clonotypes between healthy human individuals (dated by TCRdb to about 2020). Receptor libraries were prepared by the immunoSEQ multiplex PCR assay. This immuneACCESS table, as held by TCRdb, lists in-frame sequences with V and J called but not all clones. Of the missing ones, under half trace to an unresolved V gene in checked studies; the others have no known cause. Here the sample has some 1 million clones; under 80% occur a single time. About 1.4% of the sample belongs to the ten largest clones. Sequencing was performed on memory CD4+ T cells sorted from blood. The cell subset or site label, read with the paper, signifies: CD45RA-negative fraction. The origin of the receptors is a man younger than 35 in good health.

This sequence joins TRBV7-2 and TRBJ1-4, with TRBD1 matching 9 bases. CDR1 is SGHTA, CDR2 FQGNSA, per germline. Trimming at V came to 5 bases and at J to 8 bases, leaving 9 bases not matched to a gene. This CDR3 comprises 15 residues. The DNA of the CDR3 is TGTGCCAGCAGCGCCCGACAGGGGGGATTCGAAAAACTGTTTTTT. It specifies CASSARQGGFEKLFF.

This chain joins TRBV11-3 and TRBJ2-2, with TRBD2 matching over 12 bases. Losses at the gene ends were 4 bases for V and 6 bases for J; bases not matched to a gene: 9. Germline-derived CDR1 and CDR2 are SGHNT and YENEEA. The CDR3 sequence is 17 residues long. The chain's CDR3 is CASSSLTSGSHPGELFF. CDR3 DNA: TGTGCCAGCAGCTCCTTGACTAGCGGGAGCCATCCCGGGGAGCTGTTTTTT.

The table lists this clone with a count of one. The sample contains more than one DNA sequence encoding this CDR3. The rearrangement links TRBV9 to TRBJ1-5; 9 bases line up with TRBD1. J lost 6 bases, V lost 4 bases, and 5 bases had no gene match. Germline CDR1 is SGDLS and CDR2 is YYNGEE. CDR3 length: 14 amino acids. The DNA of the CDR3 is TGTGCCAGCAGCACGGGACAGGGAGGTCAGCCCCAGCATTTT. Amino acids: CASSTGQGGQPQHF.

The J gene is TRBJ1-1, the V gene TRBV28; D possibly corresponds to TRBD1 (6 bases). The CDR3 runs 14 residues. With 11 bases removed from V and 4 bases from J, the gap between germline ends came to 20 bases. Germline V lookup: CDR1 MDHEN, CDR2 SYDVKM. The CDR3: CAATTGPSSTEAFF. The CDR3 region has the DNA TGTGCCGCTACGACAGGACCGAGCTCCACTGAAGCTTTCTTT.

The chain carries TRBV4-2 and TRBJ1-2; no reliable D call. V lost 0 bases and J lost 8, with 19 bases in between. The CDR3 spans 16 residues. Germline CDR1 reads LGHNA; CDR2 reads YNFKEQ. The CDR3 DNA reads TGTGCCAGCAGCCAAGATTTCGAGGAGGCAAGTGCGGGCTACACCTTC. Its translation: CASSQDFEEASAGYTF.

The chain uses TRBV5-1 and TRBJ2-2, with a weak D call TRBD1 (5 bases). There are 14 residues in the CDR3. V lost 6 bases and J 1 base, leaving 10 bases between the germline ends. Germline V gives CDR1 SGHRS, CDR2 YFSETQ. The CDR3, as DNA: TGCGCCAGCAAGGGGTCAGGGAACACCGGGGAGCTGTTTTTT. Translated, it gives CASKGSGNTGELFF.

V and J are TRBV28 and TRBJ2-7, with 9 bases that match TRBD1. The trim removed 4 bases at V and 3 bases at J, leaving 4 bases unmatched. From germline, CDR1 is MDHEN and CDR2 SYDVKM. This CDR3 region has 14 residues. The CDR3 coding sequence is TGTGCCAGCAGTTCTGGGGACAGGGACTACGAGCAGTACTTC. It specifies CASSSGDRDYEQYF. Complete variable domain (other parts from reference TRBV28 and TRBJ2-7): DVKVTQSSRYLVKRTGEKVFLECVQDMDHENMFWYRQDPGLGLRLIYFSYDVKMKEKGDIPEGYSVSREKKERFSLILESASTNQTSMYLCASSSGDRDYEQYFGPGTRLTVT.

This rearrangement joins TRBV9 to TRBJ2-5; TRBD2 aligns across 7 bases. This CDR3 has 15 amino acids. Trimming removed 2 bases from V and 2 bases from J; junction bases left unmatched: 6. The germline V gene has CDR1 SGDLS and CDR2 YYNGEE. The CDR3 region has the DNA TGTGCCAGCAGCGTTCAGGCTAGCGGTCAAGAGACCCAGTACTTC. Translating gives CASSVQASGQETQYF.

DNA of the CDR3: TGCGCCAGCAGCTTGATGGGAGTTGCAGAGACCCAGTACTTC. As protein: CASSLMGVAETQYF. The V and J genes are TRBV5-1 and TRBJ2-5; D might be TRBD2 (5 bases). The CDR3 is 14 amino acids. Germline V gives CDR1 SGHRS, CDR2 YFSETQ. The ends were cut back, 1 base at V and 4 bases at J, with 11 bases in the middle.

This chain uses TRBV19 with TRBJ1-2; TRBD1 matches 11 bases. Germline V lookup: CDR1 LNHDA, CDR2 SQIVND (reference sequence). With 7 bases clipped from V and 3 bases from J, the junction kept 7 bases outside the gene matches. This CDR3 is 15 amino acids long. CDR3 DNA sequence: TGTGCCAGTATAGGTTGGGGACAGGGGGACTATGGCTACACCTTC. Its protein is CASIGWGQGDYGYTF.

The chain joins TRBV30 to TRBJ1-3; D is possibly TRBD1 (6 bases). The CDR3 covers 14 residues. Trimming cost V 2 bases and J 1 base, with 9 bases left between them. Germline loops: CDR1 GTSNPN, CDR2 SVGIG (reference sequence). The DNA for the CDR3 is TGTGCCTGGAGTTTTCAGGGGTCTGGAAACACCATATATTTT. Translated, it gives CAWSFQGSGNTIYF.

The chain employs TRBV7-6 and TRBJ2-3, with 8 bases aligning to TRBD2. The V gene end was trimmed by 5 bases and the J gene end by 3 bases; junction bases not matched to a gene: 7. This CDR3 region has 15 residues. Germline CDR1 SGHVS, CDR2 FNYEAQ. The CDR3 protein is CASSRGGSVTDTQYF. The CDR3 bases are TGTGCCAGCAGCCGCGGGGGGTCGGTGACAGATACGCAGTATTTT.

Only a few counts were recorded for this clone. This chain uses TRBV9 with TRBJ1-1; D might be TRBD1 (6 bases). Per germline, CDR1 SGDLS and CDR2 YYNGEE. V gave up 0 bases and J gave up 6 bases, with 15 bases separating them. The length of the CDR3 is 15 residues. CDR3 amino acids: CASSVEELGQSEAFF. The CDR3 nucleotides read TGTGCCAGCAGCGTAGAAGAACTCGGACAGTCTGAAGCTTTCTTT.

CDR3 DNA sequence: TGTGCCAGCACCGCTGGGACTGACGCTAGCACAGATACGCAGTATTTT. Translation: CASTAGTDASTDTQYF. This sequence joins TRBV25-1 and TRBJ2-3; TRBD2 is a possible D gene (6 bases). V lost 7 bases to trimming and J lost 0 bases, with 17 bases between them. Per germline, CDR1 MGHDK and CDR2 SYGVNS. The CDR3 runs to 16 residues.

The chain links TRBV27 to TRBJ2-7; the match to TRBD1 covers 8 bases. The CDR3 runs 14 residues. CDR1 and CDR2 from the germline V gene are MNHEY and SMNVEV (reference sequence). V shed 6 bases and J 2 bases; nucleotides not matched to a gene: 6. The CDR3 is CASRLGQGTYEQYF. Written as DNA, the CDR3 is TGTGCCAGCAGACTAGGACAGGGAACCTACGAGCAGTACTTC.

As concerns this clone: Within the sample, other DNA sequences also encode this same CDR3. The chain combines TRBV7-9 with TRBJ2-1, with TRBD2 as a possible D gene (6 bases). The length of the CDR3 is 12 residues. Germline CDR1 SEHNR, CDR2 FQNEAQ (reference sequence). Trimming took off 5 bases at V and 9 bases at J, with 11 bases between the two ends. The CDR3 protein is CASSLGGGEQFF. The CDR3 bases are TGTGCCAGCAGCCTGGGGGGTGGTGAGCAGTTCTTC.

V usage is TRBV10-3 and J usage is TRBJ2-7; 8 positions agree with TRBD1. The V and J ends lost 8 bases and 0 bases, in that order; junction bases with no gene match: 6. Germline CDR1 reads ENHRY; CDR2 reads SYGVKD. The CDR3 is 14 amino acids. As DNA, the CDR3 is TGTGCCATCGCAGACAGGGGTGACTCCTACGAGCAGTACTTC. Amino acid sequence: CAIADRGDSYEQYF.

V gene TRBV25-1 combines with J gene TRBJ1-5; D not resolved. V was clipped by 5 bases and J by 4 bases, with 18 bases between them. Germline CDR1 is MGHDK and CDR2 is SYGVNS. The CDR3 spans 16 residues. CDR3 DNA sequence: TGTGCCAGCAGTCGAGGAGGTCAGAAGGAAAATCAGCCCCAGCATTTT. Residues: CASSRGGQKENQPQHF.

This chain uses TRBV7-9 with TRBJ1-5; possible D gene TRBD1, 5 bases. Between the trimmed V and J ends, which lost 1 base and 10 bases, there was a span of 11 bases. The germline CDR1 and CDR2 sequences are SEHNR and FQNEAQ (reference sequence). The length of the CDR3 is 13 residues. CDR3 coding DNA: TGTGCCAGCAGCTTAGGGGGGGACCATCCCCAGCATTTT. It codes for CASSLGGDHPQHF.

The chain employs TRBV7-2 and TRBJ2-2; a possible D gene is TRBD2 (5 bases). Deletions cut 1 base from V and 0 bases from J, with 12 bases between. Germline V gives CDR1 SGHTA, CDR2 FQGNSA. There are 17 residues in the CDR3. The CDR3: CASSLVGLAANTGELFF. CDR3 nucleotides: TGTGCCAGCAGCTTAGTAGGTCTAGCAGCGAACACCGGGGAGCTGTTTTTT.

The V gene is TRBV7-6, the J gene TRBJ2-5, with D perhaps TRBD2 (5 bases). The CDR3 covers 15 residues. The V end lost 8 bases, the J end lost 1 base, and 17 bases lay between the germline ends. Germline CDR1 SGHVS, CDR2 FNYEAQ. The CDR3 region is CASSFSSGTQETQYF. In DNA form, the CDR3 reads TGTGCCAGCTCCTTTTCCTCGGGAACCCAAGAGACCCAGTACTTC.

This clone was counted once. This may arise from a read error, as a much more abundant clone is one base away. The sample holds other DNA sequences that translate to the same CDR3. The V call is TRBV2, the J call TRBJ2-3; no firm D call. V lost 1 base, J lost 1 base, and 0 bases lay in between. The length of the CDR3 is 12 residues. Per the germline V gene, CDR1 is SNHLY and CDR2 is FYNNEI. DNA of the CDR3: TGTGCCAGCAGTGAAGGCACAGATACGCAGTATTTT. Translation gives CASSEGTDTQYF.

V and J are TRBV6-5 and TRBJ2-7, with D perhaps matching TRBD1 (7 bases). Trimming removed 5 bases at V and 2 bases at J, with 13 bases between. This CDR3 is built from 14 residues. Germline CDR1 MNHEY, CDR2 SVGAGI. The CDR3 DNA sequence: TGTGCCAGCAGTCCAGGGGGGAATACCTACGAGCAGTACTTC. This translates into CASSPGGNTYEQYF.

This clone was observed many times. CDR3 DNA sequence: TGTGCCAGCAGCTTCGCGGGGTACTACAATGAGCAGTTCTTC. This gives the protein CASSFAGYYNEQFF. This rearrangement joins TRBV7-8 to TRBJ2-1, with TRBD2 as a possible D gene (6 bases). Per germline, CDR1 SGHVS and CDR2 FQNEAQ. The V end lost 3 bases, the J end lost 3 bases, and 9 bases lay between the germline ends. The CDR3 sequence is 14 residues long. The entire variable domain, with the rest obtained from reference TRBV7-8 and TRBJ2-1, is as follows: GAGVSQSPRYKVAKRGQDVALRCDPISGHVSLFWYQQALGQGPEFLTYFQNEAQLDKSGLPSDRFFAERPEGSVSTLKIQRTQQEDSAVYLCASSFAGYYNEQFFGPGTRLTVL.

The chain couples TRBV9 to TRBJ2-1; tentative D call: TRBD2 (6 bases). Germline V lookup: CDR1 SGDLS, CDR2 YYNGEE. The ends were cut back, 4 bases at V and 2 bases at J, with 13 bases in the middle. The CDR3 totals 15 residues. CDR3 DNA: TGTGCCAGCAGCTCAAAAGGGACTGCCTACAATGAGCAGTTCTTC. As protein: CASSSKGTAYNEQFF.

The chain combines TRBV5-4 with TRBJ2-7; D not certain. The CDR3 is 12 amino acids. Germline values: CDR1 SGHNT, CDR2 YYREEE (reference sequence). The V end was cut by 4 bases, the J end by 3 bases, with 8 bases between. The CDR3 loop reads CASSDRSYEQYF. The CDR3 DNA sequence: TGTGCCAGCAGCGACCGAAGCTACGAGCAGTACTTC.

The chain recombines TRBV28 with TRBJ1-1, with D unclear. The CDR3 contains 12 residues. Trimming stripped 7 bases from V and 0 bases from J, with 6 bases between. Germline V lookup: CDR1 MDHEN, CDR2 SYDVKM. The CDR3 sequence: CASNPVNTEAFF. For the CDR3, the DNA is TGTGCCAGCAATCCGGTGAACACTGAAGCTTTCTTT.

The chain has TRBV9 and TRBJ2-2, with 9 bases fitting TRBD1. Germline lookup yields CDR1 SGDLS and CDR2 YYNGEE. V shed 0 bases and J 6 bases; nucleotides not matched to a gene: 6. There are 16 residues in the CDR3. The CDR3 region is CASSVVTGTGSGELFF. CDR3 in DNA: TGTGCCAGCAGCGTAGTGACCGGGACAGGGTCCGGGGAGCTGTTTTTT.

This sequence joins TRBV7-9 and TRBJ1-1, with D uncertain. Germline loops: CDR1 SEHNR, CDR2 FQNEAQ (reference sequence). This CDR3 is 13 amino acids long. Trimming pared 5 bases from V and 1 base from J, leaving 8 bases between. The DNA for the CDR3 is TGTGCCAGCAGCCGCGAAACGAACACTGAAGCTTTCTTT. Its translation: CASSRETNTEAFF.

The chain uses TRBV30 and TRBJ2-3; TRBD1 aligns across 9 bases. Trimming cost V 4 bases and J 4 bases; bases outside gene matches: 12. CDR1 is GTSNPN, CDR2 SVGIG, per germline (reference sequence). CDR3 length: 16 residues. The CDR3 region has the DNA TGTGCCTGGAAATCTGGGACAGGGAGTTGGGCAGATACGCAGTATTTT. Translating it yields CAWKSGTGSWADTQYF.